Below are 3 T cell receptor beta chains sequenced from a single sample in a study of blood T cell repertoires in COVID-19. Sequencing used immunoSEQ multiplex PCR; TCRdb keeps in-frame clones, though not all of them. Of some 170,000 clones listed, approximately 80% are singletons. The sample taken for sequencing was PBMCs or T cells enriched from blood (not recorded which). These receptors were collected from a man in his forties who had recovered from COVID-19.

This chain joins TRBV9 and TRBJ1-2, with TRBD1 identical over 8 bases. The CDR3 is 16 amino acids. Trimming removed 3 bases from V and 0 bases from J; junction bases left unmatched: 7. Germline V CDR1 and CDR2: SGDLS, YYNGEE. Here the CDR3 DNA reads TGTGCCAGCAGCGCCAGACAGGGGATGGCTAACTATGGCTACACCTTC. As protein: CASSARQGMANYGYTF.

This chain links TRBV9 with TRBJ1-1; D is unclear. This CDR3 region has 12 residues. CDR1 and CDR2 from the germline V gene are SGDLS and YYNGEE. V lost 7 bases, J lost 1 base, and 8 bases lay in between. CDR3 sequence reads: CASSPGNTEAFF. In nucleotides, the CDR3 is TGTGCCAGCTCTCCGGGGAACACTGAAGCTTTCTTT.

This chain connects TRBV7-9 to TRBJ1-6; 9 nucleotides line up with TRBD1. With V trimmed by 5 bases and J by 8 bases, 7 bases remained unmatched. This CDR3 is 15 amino acids long. CDR1 is SEHNR and CDR2 is FQNEAQ in the germline V gene (reference sequence). The CDR3 region is CASSPTGGGDSPLHF. For the CDR3, the DNA is TGTGCCAGCAGCCCAACAGGGGGCGGTGATTCACCCCTCCACTTT.